This T cell receptor beta chain is from a study of identical twins. With template switching, a universal primer site was added, and the cDNA carried unique molecular identifiers. Via MiXCR, TCRdb re-called the 5' RACE reads, giving one row per CDR3 protein. Seen here are around 1.7 million distinct CDR3 sequences, more than 30% observed once, and the top ten hold over 0.25%. J gave up 4 bases and V 5 bases, and 11 bases lay outside the gene matches. The CDR3 length is 15 residues. CDR1 and CDR2 from the germline V gene are DFQATT and SNEGSKA (reference sequence). The TCR was taken from a newborn girl in good health. The sample was cord blood. The chain links TRBV20-1 to TRBJ2-1, with TRBD2 matching 7 bases. The DNA of the CDR3 is TGCAGTGCTCGTTACCCGGGACTAACGTACAATGAGCAGTTCTTC. The encoded protein is CSARYPGLTYNEQFF.